This T cell receptor (beta chain) was recorded in a study of blood T cells in healthy people across ages. Whole-study findings and limits: The percentage of naive T cells correlated strongly with TCR beta diversity. Per million T cells, the diversity of TCR beta decreased roughly linearly as age advanced.

Isolated per sample were at least 6 million PBMCs. It was with a sample-barcoded 5' primer and a J-beta primer mix that a second PCR of roughly 6 to 12 cycles was run. A tag from a template-switch adaptor with 12 random nucleotides marked each cDNA molecule. TCRdb reprocessed the 5' RACE reads with MiXCR, giving one entry per CDR3 protein. The sample lists about 1.8 million distinct CDR3 sequences, around 48% occurring once. This clonotype showed up just a few times. Its antigen is as yet unknown. The germline gives CDR1 SGHAT, CDR2 FQNNGV. The CDR3 loop spans 14 amino acids. Trimming cost V 1 base and J 3 bases, with 10 bases left between them.

The receptor's source is a woman in her forties in good health. The chain is built from TRBV11-2 and TRBJ2-7; D possibly corresponds to TRBD1 (5 bases). The sequenced material came from blood. The CDR3 spells CASSLGSGNYEQYF. The CDR3 coding sequence is TGTGCCAGCAGCTTAGGATCAGGGAACTACGAGCAGTACTTC.